Shown below are 29 T cell receptor beta chains from a single sample sequenced in a study of blood T cells in healthy people across ages. Then a second PCR, running roughly 7 to 11 cycles, was carried out with a sample-barcoded 5' primer and a J-beta primer mix. TCRdb used MiXCR to reprocess the 5' RACE reads, holding one entry per CDR3 protein. The sample shows approximately 780,000 distinct CDR3 sequences, around 24% of them seen only once. The sample also formed part of further work on T cells of mothers and their children.

Sequences were obtained from blood. These receptors originate from a boy between 10 and 17 years old in good health.

This clonotype was counted at least ten times. The J gene is TRBJ2-5, the V gene TRBV12-3 or TRBV12-4, with D possibly TRBD1 on 6 matching bases. Gene TRBJ2-1 matches the end of the DNA better, so the J call may be wrong. The CDR3 length is 13 residues. CDR3 residues: CASSLEQGSEQFF. The CDR3 coding sequence is TGTGCCAGCAGTTTAGAGCAGGGGAGTGAGCAGTTCTTC.

This chain connects TRBV28 to TRBJ2-4; D is undetermined. Germline loops: CDR1 MDHEN, CDR2 SYDVKM. This CDR3 is built from 17 residues. Between the trimmed V and J ends, which lost 5 bases and 0 bases, there was a span of 17 bases. CDR3 protein: CASSPRPRTVAKNIQYF. In DNA form, the CDR3 reads TGTGCCAGCAGTCCGCGACCCAGGACGGTAGCCAAAAACATTCAGTACTTC.

This sequence joins TRBV28 and TRBJ2-7; 7 bases align to TRBD2. J gave up 5 bases and V 7 bases, and 8 bases lay outside the gene matches. Germline lookup yields CDR1 MDHEN and CDR2 SYDVKM. There are 13 residues in the CDR3. The CDR3 sequence: CASIFREGHEQYF. DNA for the CDR3: TGTGCCAGCATCTTCAGGGAGGGCCACGAGCAGTACTTC.

J is TRBJ1-2 and V is TRBV12-3 or TRBV12-4; D is possibly TRBD1 (6 bases). CDR3 length equals 14 residues. Trimming removed 3 bases from V and 3 bases from J, with 11 bases in between. The CDR3 coding sequence is TGTGCCAGCAGTTTGTTGGGGGGCGACTATGGCTACACCTTC. This translates into CASSLLGGDYGYTF.

This clonotype was counted a few times. The chain links TRBV20-1 to TRBJ2-5, with no clear D. Trimming pared 8 bases from V and 2 bases from J, leaving 12 bases between. The CDR3 is made up of 12 amino acids. Germline V gene sequence: CDR1 DFQATT, CDR2 SNEGSKA (reference sequence). The CDR3 nucleotides are TGCAGTTTCGAAGGGCAGCAAGAGACCCAGTACTTC. It yields the protein CSFEGQQETQYF.

The rearrangement uses TRBV3-1 and TRBJ1-6, with D perhaps matching TRBD1 (5 bases). V gave up 8 bases and J gave up 0 bases, with 11 bases separating them. CDR1 LGHDT and CDR2 YNNKEL come from the germline V gene (reference sequence). The CDR3 has 15 amino acids. This CDR3 is CASRQSSSYNSPLHF. CDR3 nucleotides: TGTGCCAGCCGACAGTCTAGCTCCTATAATTCACCCCTCCACTTT.

CDR3 in DNA: TGTGCCACCAGCTTCCGGAATTCCGGGGAGCTGTTTTTT. Its protein product is CATSFRNSGELFF. The genes are TRBV15 and TRBJ2-2; no reliable D call. Per germline, CDR1 LNHNV and CDR2 YYDKDF (reference sequence). This CDR3 is built from 13 residues. Trimming took off 5 bases at V and 6 bases at J, with 10 bases between the two ends.

This sequence joins TRBV7-2 and TRBJ2-5; 11 nucleotides align to TRBD1. The germline CDR1 and CDR2 sequences are SGHTA and FQGNSA. The CDR3 spans 15 residues. With 6 bases clipped from V and 5 bases from J, the junction kept 8 bases outside the gene matches. The CDR3 coding sequence is TGTGCCAGCAGACGAGGACAGGGGGCAGGGGAGACCCAGTACTTC. Translation gives CASRRGQGAGETQYF. The full variable domain, completed using reference TRBV7-2 and TRBJ2-5, is GAGVSQSPSNKVTEKGKDVELRCDPISGHTALYWYRQSLGQGLEFLIYFQGNSAPDKSGLPSDRFSAERTGGSVSTLTIQRTQQEDSAVYLCASRRGQGAGETQYFGPGTRLLVL.

The sample holds a few counts of this clonotype. This sequence joins TRBV7-9 and TRBJ2-7; the D gene is possibly TRBD1 (5 bases). The CDR3 loop spans 15 amino acids. Germline values: CDR1 SEHNR, CDR2 FQNEAQ (reference sequence). The V and J ends lost 2 bases and 5 bases respectively, with 16 bases between them. CDR3 amino acids: CASSLNSPGFDEQYF. The CDR3 region has the DNA TGTGCCAGCAGCTTAAACTCCCCAGGGTTCGACGAGCAGTACTTC. The full variable domain, rest sourced from reference TRBV7-9 and TRBJ2-7, is DTGVSQNPRHKITKRGQNVTFRCDPISEHNRLYWYRQTLGQGPEFLTYFQNEAQLEKSRLLSDRFSAERPKGSFSTLEIQRTEQGDSAMYLCASSLNSPGFDEQYFGPGTRLTVT.

The sample holds a few counts of this clonotype. J is TRBJ2-5 and V is TRBV5-1, with 14 bases identical to TRBD2. V was pared by 4 bases and J by 1 base, with 6 bases of the junction left unmatched. Germline V CDR1 and CDR2: SGHRS, YFSETQ. CDR3 length: 17 amino acids. CDR3 amino acids: CASSPGTSGGSQETQYF. In DNA form, the CDR3 reads TGCGCCAGCAGCCCGGGGACTAGCGGGGGATCCCAAGAGACCCAGTACTTC.

The chain links TRBV4-2 to TRBJ1-5; 7 bases match TRBD1. This CDR3 contains 17 residues. Germline V gene sequence: CDR1 LGHNA, CDR2 YNFKEQ. The J segment lost 4 bases and the V segment lost 4 bases, leaving 13 bases of the junction unmatched. Written as DNA, the CDR3 is TGTGCCAGCAGCCCTAGGGTACAGGGGAGATCGAATCAGCCCCAGCATTTT. Translating it yields CASSPRVQGRSNQPQHF.

V gene TRBV6-2 or TRBV6-3 combines with J gene TRBJ1-1; TRBD1 matches 8 bases. Losses at the gene ends were 3 bases for V and 1 base for J; bases not matched to a gene: 19. Per the germline V gene, CDR1 is MNHEY and CDR2 is SVGEGT. This CDR3 has 20 residues. CDR3 amino acids: CASSYTLEGWFGQGNTEAFF. For the CDR3, the DNA is TGTGCCAGCAGTTATACGCTCGAGGGTTGGTTTGGACAGGGGAACACTGAAGCTTTCTTT.

This clonotype appeared a few times. The chain links TRBV5-1 to TRBJ2-5; 9 bases map to TRBD2. V trimming: 7 bases; J trimming: 2 bases; junction bases outside the gene matches: 6. This CDR3 has 14 residues. Germline V gives CDR1 SGHRS, CDR2 YFSETQ. This CDR3 reads CASQSGGTQETQYF. The CDR3 coding sequence is TGCGCCAGCCAGAGCGGGGGGACGCAAGAGACCCAGTACTTC.

This clonotype was observed a few times. The rearrangement uses TRBV27 and TRBJ2-7; possibly TRBD1 for D (6 bases). Germline V gene data show CDR1 as MNHEY and CDR2 as SMNVEV (reference sequence). Trimming took 2 bases from V and 0 from J, leaving 11 bases between them. The CDR3 is made up of 15 amino acids. Written as DNA, the CDR3 is TGTGCCAGCAGTTTACAACAGGGCCCCTCCTACGAGCAGTACTTC. Protein product: CASSLQQGPSYEQYF.

A few counts support this clonotype. The chain carries TRBV4-1 and TRBJ1-5; no clear D gene. There are 16 residues in the CDR3. Germline loops: CDR1 MGHRA, CDR2 YSYEKL. V lost 1 base to trimming and J lost 0 bases, with 10 bases between them. CDR3 sequence reads: CASSQVSQPSNQPQHF. CDR3 in DNA: TGCGCCAGCAGCCAAGTCAGTCAGCCTAGCAATCAGCCCCAGCATTTT.

The chain is built from TRBV7-9 and TRBJ2-7; a weak D match, TRBD1 (5 bases). Germline-derived CDR1 and CDR2 are SEHNR and FQNEAQ (reference sequence). The CDR3 runs 14 residues. V lost 1 base and J 6 bases, leaving 13 bases between the germline ends. This CDR3 reads CASSLGAGPLEQYF. The CDR3 DNA reads TGTGCCAGCAGCTTAGGTGCAGGGCCTCTCGAGCAGTACTTC.

CDR3 protein: CASSWNKSSNQPQHF. The DNA of the CDR3 is TGTGCCAGCAGCTGGAACAAATCCAGCAATCAGCCCCAGCATTTT. V is TRBV27 and J is TRBJ1-5; the D is unclear. The germline V gene encodes CDR1 MNHEY and CDR2 SMNVEV (reference sequence). The CDR3 contains 15 residues. V lost 6 bases, J lost 1 base, and 13 bases lay in between.

This clonotype has more than one count but fewer than ten. The V call is TRBV4-1, the J call TRBJ2-2, with TRBD1 matching over 7 bases. The CDR3 sequence is 17 residues long. Per the germline V gene, CDR1 is MGHRA and CDR2 is YSYEKL. The V segment lost 4 bases and the J segment 2 bases; nucleotides outside the gene matches: 10. CDR3 sequence (DNA): TGCGCCAGCAGCCTCCGAGAAGGGACAGTTAACACCGGGGAGCTGTTTTTT. Translation gives CASSLREGTVNTGELFF.

This sequence joins TRBV14 and TRBJ1-1; tentative D call: TRBD1 (5 bases). This CDR3 has 16 amino acids. Germline CDR1 reads SGHDN; CDR2 reads FVKESK. Deletions cut 4 bases from V and 0 bases from J, with 15 bases between. CDR3 amino acids: CASSRDLGQLNTEAFF. CDR3 DNA: TGTGCCAGCAGCCGAGATCTTGGACAATTGAACACTGAAGCTTTCTTT.

In this sample, this clonotype turned up a few times. The CDR3 bases are TGTGCCAGCAGCGCTATTACAGGGGGCTTTGAGACCCAGTACTTC. It is translated as CASSAITGGFETQYF. The rearrangement uses TRBV9 and TRBJ2-5; TRBD1 agrees at 9 bases. Trimming took 3 bases from V and 5 from J; bases not matched to a gene: 8. Germline V gene data show CDR1 as SGDLS and CDR2 as YYNGEE. There are 15 residues in the CDR3. Full variable domain (rest looked up from reference TRBV9 and TRBJ2-5): DSGVTQTPKHLITATGQRVTLRCSPRSGDLSVYWYQQSLDQGLQFLIQYYNGEERAKGNILERFSAQQFPDLHSELNLSSLELGDSALYFCASSAITGGFETQYFGPGTRLLVL.

The rearrangement links TRBV5-1 to TRBJ2-3, with 10 bases matching TRBD1. The germline V gene has CDR1 SGHRS and CDR2 YFSETQ. The ends lost 4 bases at V and 4 bases at J; junction bases unmatched: 3. The CDR3 has 14 amino acids. The CDR3 spells CASSTGTGADTQYF. For the CDR3, the DNA is TGCGCCAGCAGCACCGGGACAGGGGCAGATACGCAGTATTTT.

This chain links TRBV12-3 or TRBV12-4 with TRBJ1-5; TRBD1 might be the D (6 bases). Deletions cut 6 bases from V and 9 bases from J, with 12 bases between. This CDR3 comprises 12 residues. The CDR3 loop reads CASRQGQRPQHF. The CDR3 region has the DNA TGTGCCAGCAGGCAGGGGCAGCGGCCCCAGCATTTT.

The rearrangement links TRBV6-6 to TRBJ1-3, with TRBD1 identical over 9 bases. Germline trimming cut 2 bases from V and 4 bases from J; bases unmatched to any gene: 3. Germline CDR1 is MNHNY and CDR2 is SVGAGI (reference sequence). There are 15 residues in the CDR3. CDR3 nucleotides: TGTGCCAGCAGTTACCTGGGACAGGGAGGAAACACCATATATTTT. Translated, it gives CASSYLGQGGNTIYF.

This clonotype was counted only a few times. The rearrangement links TRBV20-1 to TRBJ1-3; D is perhaps TRBD1 (6 bases). V dropped 6 bases and J dropped 1 base, with 16 bases sitting between them. Germline CDR1 reads DFQATT; CDR2 reads SNEGSKA (reference sequence). The CDR3 loop spans 15 amino acids. CDR3 sequence reads: CSASDSLLSGNTIYF. The CDR3 DNA reads TGCAGTGCCTCGGACAGCCTCCTTTCTGGAAACACCATATATTTT.

The chain carries TRBV29-1 and TRBJ2-5; 14 bases fit TRBD2. CDR3 length equals 17 residues. Germline V CDR1 and CDR2: SQVTM, ANQGSEA. The J segment lost 1 base and the V segment lost 7 bases, leaving 11 bases of the junction unmatched. The CDR3 DNA follows: TGCAGCGCGGCCGGGACTAGCGGGAGCCAGGCCCAAGAGACCCAGTACTTC. Protein sequence: CSAAGTSGSQAQETQYF.

This clonotype was seen only a few times. The V gene is TRBV10-3, the J gene TRBJ2-5; D remains unclear. The CDR3 runs to 15 residues. The V gene lost 7 bases and the J gene lost 5 bases, with 20 bases spanning the gap. Germline V gene data show CDR1 as ENHRY and CDR2 as SYGVKD. CDR3: CAITFTRTSKETQYF. CDR3 sequence (DNA): TGTGCCATCACTTTTACCAGGACCTCCAAGGAGACCCAGTACTTC.

The chain employs TRBV7-7 and TRBJ2-1; TRBD1 matches 7 bases. Judging by the DNA end, TRBJ2-5 fits better; the J call may be wrong. The CDR3 is made up of 13 amino acids. Germline-derived CDR1 and CDR2 are SSHAT and FNYEAQ (reference sequence). In DNA form, the CDR3 reads TGTGCCAGCAGCGGGACAGAACAAGAGACCCAGTACTTC. Its protein product is CASSGTEQETQYF.

This clonotype was detected a few times. V usage is TRBV27 and J usage is TRBJ2-5, with D maybe TRBD2 (6 bases). Trimming removed 1 base at V and 1 base at J, with 13 bases between. The CDR3 is 16 amino acids. The germline V gene has CDR1 MNHEY and CDR2 SMNVEV (reference sequence). The CDR3 region has the DNA TGTGCCAGCAGTTTATTTGGCGGGGCGGGCCAAGAGACCCAGTACTTC. This codes for CASSLFGGAGQETQYF.

The DNA for the CDR3 is TGCAGTGCCCTACCCTCAAGGGGGATAGAGACCCAGTACTTC. Its protein product is CSALPSRGIETQYF. The chain uses TRBV20-1 and TRBJ2-5, with a tentative D call TRBD1 (6 bases). The CDR3 loop spans 14 amino acids. Germline-derived CDR1 and CDR2 are DFQATT and SNEGSKA (reference sequence). With 6 bases removed from V and 4 bases from J, the gap between germline ends came to 18 bases.